This T cell receptor (beta chain) was captured by sequencing in a study of blood T cell repertoires in COVID-19. Trimming removed 1 base from V and 3 bases from J; junction bases left unmatched: 14. CDR1 is MGHRA, CDR2 YSYEKL, per germline. This CDR3 has 18 amino acids. Sequenced by immunoSEQ multiplex PCR; TCRdb stores in-frame clones only, minus some. The sample includes around 270,000 clones, 88% of them seen just once. The sample taken for sequencing was peripheral blood. This chain joins TRBV4-1 and TRBJ2-7; 8 bases fit TRBD1. The TCR originated in a man in his 60s who had recovered from COVID-19. CDR3 in amino acids: CASSQGQGAQRTHYEQYF. The CDR3 DNA follows: TGCGCCAGCAGCCAAGGGCAGGGGGCCCAACGGACCCACTACGAGCAGTACTTC.